Given below is one TCR beta chain in context. The data stem from a study of blood T cell repertoires in COVID-19. Study information: From the United States, Italy and Spain came samples of acute and convalescent COVID-19.

This study enrolled people aged about 18 to 90 from roughly 24 US geographic areas. Cohort placement rested on clinical history that participants reported themselves. Recovered participants had two consecutive negative NP/OP PCR tests, healthcare professional clearance, or symptom resolution. The V gene lost 5 bases and the J gene lost 2 bases, with 19 bases spanning the gap. Looked up from germline, CDR1 is SGHAT and CDR2 is FQNNGV. The CDR3 is made up of 17 amino acids. Clones were sequenced by immunoSEQ multiplex PCR, and TCRdb holds only the in-frame ones, with some missing. The table has 190,000 or so clones, 75% to 90% seen once; the top ten hold over 0.95%.

This chain uses TRBV11-2 with TRBJ1-3, with unresolved D. Material: PBMCs or T cells enriched from blood (not recorded which). This TCR came from a man aged 30-40 years who had recovered from COVID-19. CDR3 sequence reads: CASSPGLMGRTGNTIYF. In DNA form, the CDR3 reads TGTGCCAGCAGCCCCGGCCTCATGGGCCGCACTGGAAACACCATATATTTT.